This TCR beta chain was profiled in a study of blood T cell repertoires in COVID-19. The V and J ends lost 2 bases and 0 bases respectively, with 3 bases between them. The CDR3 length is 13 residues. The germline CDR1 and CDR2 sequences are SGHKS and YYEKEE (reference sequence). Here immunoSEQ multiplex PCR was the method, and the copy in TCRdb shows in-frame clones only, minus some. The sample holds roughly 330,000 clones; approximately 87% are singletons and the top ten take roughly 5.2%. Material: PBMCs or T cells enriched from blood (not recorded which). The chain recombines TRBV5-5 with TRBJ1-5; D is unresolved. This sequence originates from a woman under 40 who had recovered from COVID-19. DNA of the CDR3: TGTGCCAGCAGCTTCGGTAGCAATCAGCCCCAGCATTTT. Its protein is CASSFGSNQPQHF.